The T cell receptor (beta chain) described here comes from a study of T cell repertoires in cytomegalovirus infection. Across the whole study: An indication of both CMV infection and matching HLA type came from public TCR beta signatures.

TCRdb redid the calling of the reads with MiXCR, one entry per CDR3 protein. Found here are about a million distinct CDR3 sequences, approximately 31% of them singletons; the top ten hold around an eighth. The germline V and J ends were trimmed by 0 bases and 5 bases, with 9 bases remaining between them. The germline V gene has CDR1 SGDLS and CDR2 YYNGEE. The CDR3 runs to 15 residues. Study-level findings and limits: Frequencies of public TCR beta families were cumulated, and this identified carriers of CMV plus the relevant HLA. It was HLA-C-restricted CMV-specific TCR beta clonotypes that dominated the response ex vivo.

A word on this clonotype: No antigen is known for it.

This clonotype originated in a human donor in good health (CMV status not recorded). Some clones in this sample may be carry-over from other donors' samples. The rearrangement links TRBV9 to TRBJ1-6; no clear D. This specimen consisted of cultured CD8+ T cells from PBMCs, obtained from culture after CMV antigen stimulation. CDR3 sequence reads: CASSVGAGDNSPLHF. CDR3 DNA: TGTGCCAGCAGCGTAGGGGCCGGAGATAATTCACCCCTCCACTTT.